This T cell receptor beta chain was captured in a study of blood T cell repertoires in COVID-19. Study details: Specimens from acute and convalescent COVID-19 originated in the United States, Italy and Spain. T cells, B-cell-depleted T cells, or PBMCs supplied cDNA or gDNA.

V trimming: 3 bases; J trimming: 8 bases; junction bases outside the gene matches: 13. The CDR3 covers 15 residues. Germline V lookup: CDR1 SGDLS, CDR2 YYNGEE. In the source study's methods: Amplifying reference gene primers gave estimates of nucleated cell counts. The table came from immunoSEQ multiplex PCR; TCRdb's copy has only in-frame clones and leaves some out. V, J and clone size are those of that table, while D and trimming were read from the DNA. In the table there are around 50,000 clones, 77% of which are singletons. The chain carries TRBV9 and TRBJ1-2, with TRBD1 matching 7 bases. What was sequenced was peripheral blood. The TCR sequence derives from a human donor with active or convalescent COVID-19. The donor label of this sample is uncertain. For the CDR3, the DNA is TGTGCCAGCAGCGCCGGGACAGACGCCCTGGGCGGCTACACCTTC. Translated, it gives CASSAGTDALGGYTF.